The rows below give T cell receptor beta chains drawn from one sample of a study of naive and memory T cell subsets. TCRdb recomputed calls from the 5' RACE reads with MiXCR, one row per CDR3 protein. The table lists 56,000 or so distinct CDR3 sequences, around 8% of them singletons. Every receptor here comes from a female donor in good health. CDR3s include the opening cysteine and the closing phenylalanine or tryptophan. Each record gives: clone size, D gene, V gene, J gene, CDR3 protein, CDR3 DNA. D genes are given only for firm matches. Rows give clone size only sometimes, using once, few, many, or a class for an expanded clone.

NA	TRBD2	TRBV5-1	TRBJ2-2	CASRPSSILAANTGELFF	TGCGCCAGCAGACCCTCTTCCATTCTAGCGGCGAACACCGGGGAGCTGTTTTTT
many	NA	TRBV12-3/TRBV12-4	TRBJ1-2	CASSPLRGVNYGYTF	TGTGCCAGCAGTCCCCTTCGGGGGGTTAACTATGGCTACACCTTC
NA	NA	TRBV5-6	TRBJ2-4	CASSLTGEGIQYF	TGTGCCAGCAGCTTGACAGGGGAGGGCATTCAGTACTTC
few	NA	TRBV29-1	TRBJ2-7	CSAVTGLGGYEQYF	TGCAGCGCCGTGACAGGTCTTGGGGGTTACGAGCAGTACTTC
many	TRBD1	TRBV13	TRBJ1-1	CASSLPGTGVNTEAFF	TGTGCCAGCAGCTTACCAGGCACAGGGGTGAACACTGAAGCTTTCTTT
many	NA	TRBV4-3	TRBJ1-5	CASSQDIGGEGNQPQHF	TGCGCCAGCAGCCAAGATATCGGAGGGGAGGGCAATCAGCCCCAGCATTTT
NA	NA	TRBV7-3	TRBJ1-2	CASSPDSQPDYGDTF	TGTGCCAGCAGCCCGGACAGCCAACCCGACTATGGCGACACCTTC
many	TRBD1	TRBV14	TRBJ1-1	CASSQRQGGDTEAFF	TGTGCCAGCAGCCAGCGACAGGGAGGCGACACTGAAGCTTTCTTT
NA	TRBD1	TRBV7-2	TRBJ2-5	CASSFNRGKETQYF	TGTGCCAGCAGCTTTAACAGGGGGAAGGAGACCCAGTACTTC
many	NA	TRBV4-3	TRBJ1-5	CASSQDSGQDQPQHF	TGCGCCAGCAGCCAAGATTCGGGGCAGGATCAGCCCCAGCATTTT
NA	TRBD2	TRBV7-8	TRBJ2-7	CASIRLAGGISHEQYF	TGTGCCAGCATCAGGCTAGCGGGGGGAATATCCCACGAGCAGTACTTC
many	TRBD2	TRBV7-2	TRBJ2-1	CASSLLAGVSNEQFF	TGTGCCAGCAGCTTACTAGCGGGGGTTAGTAATGAGCAGTTCTTC
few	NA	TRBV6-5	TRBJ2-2	CASSYSVGLTSGELFF	TGTGCCAGCAGTTACTCGGTGGGACTTACCTCCGGGGAGCTGTTTTTT
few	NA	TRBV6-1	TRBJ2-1	CATHGRPGFYNEQFF	TGTGCCACCCACGGTCGTCCAGGGTTCTACAATGAGCAGTTCTTC
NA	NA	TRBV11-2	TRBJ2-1	CASSPSTAEQFF	TGTGCCAGCAGCCCCTCGACGGCTGAGCAGTTCTTC
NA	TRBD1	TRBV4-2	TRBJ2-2	CASGPGQGNTGELFF	TGTGCCAGTGGGCCGGGACAGGGTAATACCGGGGAGCTGTTTTTT
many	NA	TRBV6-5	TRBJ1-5	CASRGNRNQPQHF	TGTGCCAGCAGAGGAAACCGGAATCAGCCCCAGCATTTT
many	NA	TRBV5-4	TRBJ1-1	CASSPLRDTYTEAFF	TGTGCCAGCAGCCCTCTTCGGGACACTTACACTGAAGCTTTCTTT
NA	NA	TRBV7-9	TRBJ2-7	CASTLMNEQYF	TGTGCCAGCACCTTAATGAACGAGCAGTACTTC
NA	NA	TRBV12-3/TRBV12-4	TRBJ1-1	CASSNPAATIRSTEAFF	TGTGCCAGCAGTAATCCTGCGGCCACGATTAGAAGTACTGAAGCTTTCTTT
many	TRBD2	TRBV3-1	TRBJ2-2	CASSPRLAGGAPFF	TGTGCCAGCAGCCCCCGACTAGCGGGGGGGGCGCCGTTTTTT
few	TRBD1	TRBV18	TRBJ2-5	CASSPGQGETQYF	TGTGCCAGCTCACCCGGACAGGGGGAGACCCAGTACTTC
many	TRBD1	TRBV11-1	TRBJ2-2	CASSFGTGGPGELFF	TGTGCCAGCAGCTTTGGGACAGGAGGTCCCGGGGAGCTGTTTTTT
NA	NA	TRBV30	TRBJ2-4	CAWRWDKNIQYF	TGTGCCTGGAGGTGGGACAAAAACATTCAGTACTTC
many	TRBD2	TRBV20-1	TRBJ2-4	CSARGTSGGRKNIQYF	TGCAGTGCTAGGGGGACTAGCGGGGGCAGGAAAAACATTCAGTACTTC
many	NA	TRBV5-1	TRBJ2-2	CASSPTSTGELFF	TGCGCCAGCAGCCCAACTAGCACCGGGGAGCTGTTTTTT
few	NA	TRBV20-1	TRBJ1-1	CSARDFGTEAFF	TGCAGTGCTAGAGATTTCGGCACTGAAGCTTTCTTT
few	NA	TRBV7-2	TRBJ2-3	CASSFPDTQYF	TGTGCCAGCAGCTTTCCAGATACGCAGTATTTT
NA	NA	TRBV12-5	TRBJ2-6	CASLSSGANVLTF	TGTGCTAGCCTCAGCTCTGGGGCCAACGTCCTGACTTTC
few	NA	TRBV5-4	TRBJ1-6	CASSLGGRIAYSPLHF	TGTGCCAGCAGCTTGGGGGGGCGGATAGCGTATTCACCCCTCCACTTT
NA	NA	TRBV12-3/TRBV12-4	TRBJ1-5	CASSSFYQPQHF	TGTGCCAGCAGTTCATTTTATCAGCCCCAGCATTTT
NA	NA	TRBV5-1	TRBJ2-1	CASSMDGYNEQFF	TGCGCCAGCAGTATGGACGGATACAATGAGCAGTTCTTC